These 11 T cell receptor beta chains were all obtained from the same sample, sequenced in a study of cytomegalovirus exposure and HLA in healthy donors. The PCR had 60 Vbeta and 13 Jbeta primers. The protocol was immunoSEQ multiplex PCR, while the TCRdb copy is restricted to in-frame clones and leaves out a portion. This table holds some 190,000 clones, less than 85% found once. Sequencing was done on a sample of PBMCs. These receptor sequences come from a man under 40 in good health and CMV-seropositive.

The chain uses TRBV19 and TRBJ2-7; TRBD2 agrees at 8 bases. The CDR3 spans 14 residues. V gave up 4 bases and J gave up 3 bases; unmatched junction bases: 5. Germline-derived CDR1 and CDR2 are LNHDA and SQIVND (reference sequence). The CDR3 DNA reads TGTGCCAGTAGTAGAAGCGGGGGAGGCTACGAGCAGTACTTC. This codes for CASSRSGGGYEQYF. Complete variable domain (other parts from reference TRBV19 and TRBJ2-7): DGGITQSPKYLFRKEGQNVTLSCEQNLNHDAMYWYRQDPGQGLRLIYYSQIVNDFQKGDIAEGYSVSREKKESFPLTVTSAQKNPTAFYLCASSRSGGGYEQYFGPGTRLTVT.

The gene calls are TRBV11-2 and TRBJ2-2; no clear D. The germline V gene encodes CDR1 SGHAT and CDR2 FQNNGV. This CDR3 spans 13 amino acids. Between the trimmed V and J ends, which lost 1 base and 6 bases, there was a span of 6 bases. CDR3 nucleotide sequence: TGTGCCAGCAGCTTAGGCGGCCCCGGGGAGCTGTTTTTT. It encodes CASSLGGPGELFF.

J is TRBJ2-1 and V is TRBV29-1, with 7 bases aligning to TRBD2. After removal of 4 bases from V and 8 bases from J, the junction contained 11 bases not matched to a gene. The CDR3 consists of 14 residues. Germline V lookup: CDR1 SQVTM, CDR2 ANQGSEA. The CDR3 reads CSVGWGREGDEQFF. As DNA, the CDR3 is TGCAGCGTTGGGTGGGGCAGGGAGGGCGATGAGCAGTTCTTC.

The V gene is TRBV28, the J gene TRBJ1-4; 8 bases are shared with TRBD1. CDR3 size: 15 residues. J was trimmed by 5 bases and V by 6 bases; bases with no gene match: 8. Germline values: CDR1 MDHEN, CDR2 SYDVKM. CDR3 DNA: TGTGCCAGCAGCCCCGTTGACAGGGGAAATGAAAAACTGTTTTTT. Protein product: CASSPVDRGNEKLFF.

CDR3 nucleotide sequence: TGTGCCAGCAGTGACTTAGTGAACTATGGCTACACCTTC. Translated: CASSDLVNYGYTF. The chain links TRBV2 to TRBJ1-2; D is unresolved. There are 13 residues in the CDR3. The ends were cut back, 3 bases at V and 2 bases at J, with 7 bases in the middle. CDR1 is SNHLY, CDR2 FYNNEI, per germline.

This chain connects TRBV6-5 to TRBJ1-1, with TRBD1 matching 7 bases. The CDR3 has 14 amino acids. Looked up from germline, CDR1 is MNHEY and CDR2 is SVGAGI. J was trimmed by 7 bases and V by 8 bases; bases with no gene match: 13. The CDR3 is CASGRQGSSNEAFF. CDR3 in DNA: TGTGCCAGCGGGCGACAGGGTAGTTCAAATGAAGCTTTCTTT.

This chain joins TRBV19 and TRBJ1-1; perhaps TRBD1 as D (5 bases). The ends were cut back, 6 bases at V and 2 bases at J, with 7 bases in the middle. The CDR3 length is 12 residues. The germline V gene has CDR1 LNHDA and CDR2 SQIVND (reference sequence). For the CDR3, the DNA is TGTGCCAGTAGGGGGGGTAACACTGAAGCTTTCTTT. The encoded protein is CASRGGNTEAFF.

V and J are TRBV18 and TRBJ2-7; 8 nucleotides align to TRBD1. This CDR3 is 16 amino acids long. CDR1 is KGHSH and CDR2 is LQKENI in the germline V gene. Trimming removed 2 bases from V and 7 bases from J; junction bases left unmatched: 13. The CDR3 coding sequence is TGTGCCAGCTCACCATCCCGGGACAGGTCTATGCTGGAGCAGTACTTC. Encoded protein: CASSPSRDRSMLEQYF.

The chain uses TRBV11-2 and TRBJ1-3, with no clear D. V was shortened by 2 bases and J by 4 bases, with 12 bases between the two germline ends. Germline loops: CDR1 SGHAT, CDR2 FQNNGV. The CDR3 has 15 amino acids. The CDR3 bases are TGTGCCAGCAGCTTATGCAGCGCTCCAGGAAACACCATATATTTT. Residues: CASSLCSAPGNTIYF.

There are a few counts of this clone. The chain has TRBV19 and TRBJ2-1, with a weak D call TRBD1 (6 bases). The CDR3 contains 13 residues. The V end was cut by 5 bases, the J end by 10 bases, with 15 bases between. Looked up from germline, CDR1 is LNHDA and CDR2 is SQIVND (reference sequence). The CDR3 sequence: CASSDLGGEEQFF. The CDR3 nucleotides read TGTGCCAGTAGTGATCTAGGGGGTGAGGAGCAGTTCTTC.

The chain employs TRBV6-6 and TRBJ1-2; possible D gene TRBD1, 6 bases. V dropped 10 bases and J dropped 0 bases, with 21 bases sitting between them. CDR1 is MNHNY and CDR2 is SVGAGI in the germline V gene (reference sequence). The CDR3 totals 16 residues. The CDR3 is CATKMGAMATNYGYTF. The DNA of the CDR3 is TGTGCCACTAAAATGGGGGCGATGGCCACTAACTATGGCTACACCTTC.